A single sample gave rise to the 4 T cell receptor beta chains below, sequenced in a study of tumor and adjacent non-tumor tissue in lung cancer. The template was RNA from unsorted bulk tissue. The library came from three nested PCR rounds adapted from ARM-PCR protocols. TCRdb itself ran the multiplex PCR reads through MiXCR, one entry per CDR3 protein. The sample shows over 110,000 distinct CDR3 sequences, around two thirds of them seen only once. What was sequenced was lung tumor tissue. Every receptor here comes from a man in his fifties or sixties with small cell lung cancer.

With regard to this clonotype: This may arise from a read error, as a much more abundant clone is one base away. V and J are TRBV29-1 and TRBJ2-4, with D tentatively TRBD1 or TRBD2 (5 bases each). Germline V gene data show CDR1 as SQVTM and CDR2 as ANQGSEA. Between the trimmed V and J ends, which lost 6 bases and 6 bases, there was a span of 24 bases. This CDR3 region has 16 residues. In DNA form, the CDR3 reads TGCAGCGTGGGTCTGGGACCCCAATGGCCCAGAAACATTCAGTACTTC. Protein product: CSVGLGPQWPRNIQYF.

As regards this clonotype: Being one base from a much bigger clone, this may be a read error. V is TRBV6-1 and J is TRBJ1-5; D remains ambiguous. The germline V and J ends were trimmed by 6 bases and 0 bases, with 15 bases remaining between them. Germline V gives CDR1 MNHNS, CDR2 SASEGT. The CDR3 length is 16 residues. The chain's CDR3 is CASRSSTMDSNQPQHF. DNA for the CDR3: TGTGCCAGCAGATCTTCGACAATGGATAGCAATCAGCCCCAGCATTTT.

As to this clonotype: A much larger clone sits a single nucleotide away, making a read error possible. The J gene is TRBJ2-1, the V gene TRBV12-5; TRBD2 matches 11 bases. The germline V gene encodes CDR1 LGHNT and CDR2 FRNRAP. The CDR3 loop spans 14 amino acids. The V segment lost 6 bases and the J segment 8 bases; nucleotides outside the gene matches: 6. The DNA of the CDR3 is TGTGCTAGTGGGGATGTACTAGCGGGGGATGAGCAGTTCTTC. This translates into CASGDVLAGDEQFF.

This clonotype was seen at least ten times. The genes are TRBV6-6 and TRBJ1-2; possibly TRBD1 for D (6 bases). CDR3 length: 14 residues. Between the trimmed V and J ends, which lost 5 bases and 5 bases, there was a span of 15 bases. Germline assignment: CDR1 MNHNY and CDR2 SVGAGI (reference sequence). The CDR3: CASSPYIQGYGYTF. CDR3 nucleotides: TGTGCCAGCAGTCCCTACATCCAGGGGTATGGCTACACCTTC.